The source of this TCR beta chain is a study of blood T cell repertoires in COVID-19. Study context: Material from acute and convalescent COVID-19 was sourced from the United States, Italy and Spain. T cells, B-cell-depleted T cells, or PBMCs supplied cDNA or gDNA.

Germline V gene lookup returns CDR1 LGHNA and CDR2 YNFKEQ. The CDR3 length is 16 residues. The V end lost 4 bases, the J end lost 2 bases, and 12 bases lay between the germline ends. Authors' data handling: Researchers report that nucleated cell counts were estimated from reference gene primer amplification. TCRdb keeps only in-frame clones here, not all; method: immunoSEQ multiplex PCR. V and J calls and clone size follow that table, whereas D and trimming were derived from the DNA. Here the sample spans over 130,000 clones, 84% being singletons. The sequence was obtained from a man younger than 40 with COVID-19, enrolled during active disease. The V and J genes are TRBV4-2 and TRBJ2-6; tentative D call: TRBD1 (5 bases). The sample taken for sequencing was peripheral blood. The CDR3 reads CASSRSRGTGANVLTF. Here the CDR3 DNA reads TGTGCCAGCAGCCGAAGTAGGGGAACTGGGGCCAACGTCCTGACTTTC.